The next 16 T cell receptor beta chains were all read from a single sample in a study of persistence of HIV-infected CD4 T cells. Cells were stimulated with overlapping HIV-1 Gag 15-mer peptides. Sorted nonresponding memory CD4+ T cells were CD40L-negative, CD69-negative, CD45RO-high. This was the immunoSEQ version 4 assay in survey mode. The table came from immunoSEQ multiplex PCR; TCRdb's copy has only in-frame clones and leaves some out. The sample carries about 40,000 clones, approximately 80% recorded once. No antigen has been identified for these receptors. This sample comprised CD4+ T cells sorted from PBMCs after roughly 18-hour stimulation, obtained from a patient who received antiretroviral therapy. The receptor set was obtained from an adult man with HIV who was CMV-seropositive.

The rearrangement joins TRBV3-1 (or the pseudogene TRBV3-2) to TRBJ2-6, with D perhaps matching TRBD1 or TRBD2 (6 bases each). There are 15 residues in the CDR3. From germline, CDR1 is LGHDT and CDR2 YNNKEL (reference sequence). Trimming took off 6 bases at V and 4 bases at J, with 13 bases between the two ends. The CDR3 reads CASSPGGTGANVLTF. CDR3 nucleotide sequence: TGTGCCAGCAGTCCGGGCGGGACAGGGGCCAACGTCCTGACTTTC.

The rearrangement joins TRBV30 to TRBJ1-5, with 7 bases that match TRBD1. Germline-derived CDR1 and CDR2 are GTSNPN and SVGIG (reference sequence). V shed 4 bases, J shed 0 bases, and the junction held 9 bases outside the gene matches. This CDR3 comprises 16 residues. In nucleotides, the CDR3 is TGTGCCTGGACCTCGGGGACAGACCTTAGCAATCAGCCCCAGCATTTT. It specifies CAWTSGTDLSNQPQHF. Variable domain in full (rest from reference TRBV30 and TRBJ1-5): SQTIHQWPATLVQPVGSPLSLECTVEGTSNPNLYWYRQAAGRGLQLLFYSVGIGQISSEVPQNLSASRPQDRQFILSSKKLLLSDSGFYLCAWTSGTDLSNQPQHFGDGTRLSIL.

J is TRBJ2-3 and V is TRBV29-1; TRBD1 matches 7 bases. V dropped 8 bases and J dropped 2; count of bases not matched to a gene: 10. The CDR3 extends over 14 amino acids. Germline CDR1 SQVTM, CDR2 ANQGSEA. This CDR3 reads CSLAGGQHTDTQYF. CDR3 in DNA: TGCAGCCTGGCAGGGGGACAGCACACAGATACGCAGTATTTT.

The chain recombines TRBV10-3 with TRBJ1-2; unclear D gene. CDR1 is ENHRY, CDR2 SYGVKD, per germline. This CDR3 has 15 residues. V was trimmed by 3 bases and J by 1 base, leaving 12 bases between them. The CDR3 DNA reads as TGTGCCATCAGTGAACGGGCGGATGTTAACTATGGCTACACCTTC. This encodes CAISERADVNYGYTF.

For this clone: Additional DNA sequences in this sample encode the identical CDR3. The chain couples TRBV7-2 to TRBJ2-3, with D tentatively TRBD1 (5 bases). CDR1 SGHTA and CDR2 FQGNSA come from the germline V gene. CDR3 size: 14 residues. V was cut by 0 bases and J by 1 base, with 5 bases left in between. CDR3 in DNA: TGTGCCAGCAGCTTAGCGGGGCGCACAGATACGCAGTATTTT. Translated, it gives CASSLAGRTDTQYF.

This clone was seen a single time. The rearrangement joins TRBV7-2 to TRBJ1-6, with D uncertain. Per the germline V gene, CDR1 is SGHTA and CDR2 is FQGNSA. The CDR3 has 14 amino acids. With 2 bases removed from V and 4 bases from J, the gap between germline ends came to 6 bases. CDR3 in DNA: TGTGCCAGCAGCTTAATTTATTATAATTCACCCCTCCACTTT. This translates into CASSLIYYNSPLHF.

The chain recombines TRBV30 with TRBJ1-2; TRBD1 matches 8 bases. The germline gives CDR1 GTSNPN, CDR2 SVGIG (reference sequence). CDR3 length: 14 amino acids. Germline trimming cut 0 bases from V and 9 bases from J; bases unmatched to any gene: 9. The CDR3 region has the DNA TGTGCCTGGAGTGTCCAGACAGGGGTAAGAAGCTACACCTTC. Encoded protein: CAWSVQTGVRSYTF.

This clone was counted a few times. The chain links TRBV2 to TRBJ1-5; 9 nucleotides line up with TRBD1. Trimming at V came to 6 bases and at J to 4 bases, leaving 1 base not matched to a gene. This CDR3 is built from 13 residues. Germline-derived CDR1 and CDR2 are SNHLY and FYNNEI. In DNA form, the CDR3 reads TGTGCCAGCAGAGGGACAGGGAATCAGCCCCAGCATTTT. Protein product: CASRGTGNQPQHF.

V gene TRBV7-3 combines with J gene TRBJ1-6; D is unresolved. The germline V gene encodes CDR1 SGHTA and CDR2 FQGTGA. With 0 bases removed from V and 10 bases from J, the gap between germline ends came to 19 bases. The CDR3 has 17 residues. The CDR3 nucleotides read TGTGCCAGCAGCTTAACGGCATCGGACCAATCCCGGTCACCCCTCCACTTT. It translates to CASSLTASDQSRSPLHF.

This rearrangement joins TRBV28 to TRBJ2-6; D not certain. Between the trimmed V and J ends, which lost 1 base and 1 base, there was a span of 5 bases. Germline lookup yields CDR1 MDHEN and CDR2 SYDVKM. This CDR3 is built from 15 residues. The CDR3 sequence is CASSLFRSGANVLTF. CDR3 nucleotide sequence: TGTGCCAGCAGTTTATTCAGGTCTGGGGCCAACGTCCTGACTTTC.

The chain joins TRBV23-1 to TRBJ1-3; D is unresolved. TRBV23-1 is treated as an ORF (open reading frame) with a function not yet certain. This CDR3 comprises 16 residues. V was trimmed by 0 bases and J by 0 bases, leaving 9 bases between them. Written as DNA, the CDR3 is TGCGCCAGCAGTCAATCGCCTGCTTACTCTGGAAACACCATATATTTT. It is translated as CASSQSPAYSGNTIYF.

This chain connects TRBV6-4 to TRBJ1-1; the D is unclear. The V gene's germline CDR1 is MRHNA and CDR2 SNTAGT. Trimming took 0 bases from V and 1 from J, leaving 9 bases between them. CDR3 length: 15 residues. For the CDR3, the DNA is TGTGCCAGCAGTGACTCCCAACGTTCGAACACTGAAGCTTTCTTT. Translated, it gives CASSDSQRSNTEAFF.

The chain couples TRBV11-2 to TRBJ2-5; TRBD2 aligns across 13 bases. In germline, CDR1 is SGHAT, CDR2 FQNNGV. This CDR3 region has 19 residues. V lost 5 bases to trimming and J lost 5 bases; unmatched junction nucleotides: 17. CDR3 nucleotides: TGTGCCAGCAGCCCACCCGGGCCACTAGCGGGAGGGCCGGGTGAGACCCAGTACTTC. This translates into CASSPPGPLAGGPGETQYF.

This clone was counted only a few times. The J gene is TRBJ1-2, the V gene TRBV7-8; 7 bases are shared with TRBD1. The germline gives CDR1 SGHVS, CDR2 FQNEAQ. Trimming took 5 bases from V and 4 from J; bases not matched to a gene: 4. The CDR3 sequence is 13 residues long. The CDR3 protein is CASSLQGLYGYTF. The CDR3 bases are TGTGCCAGCAGCCTACAGGGGCTCTATGGCTACACCTTC.

The J gene is TRBJ1-2, the V gene TRBV6-5, with D tentatively TRBD1 (6 bases). This CDR3 has 16 residues. Trimming stripped 2 bases from V and 7 bases from J, with 20 bases between. CDR1 MNHEY and CDR2 SVGAGI come from the germline V gene. CDR3 residues: CASSYNREEGRGGYTF. The CDR3 nucleotides read TGTGCCAGCAGTTACAACAGGGAGGAAGGGAGGGGTGGCTACACCTTC.

This clone was picked up a small number of times. The gene calls are TRBV12-3 or TRBV12-4 and TRBJ1-2; no clear D. V lost 2 bases to trimming and J lost 4 bases, with 8 bases between them. The CDR3 spans 13 residues. The CDR3 bases are TGTGCCAGCAGTTTAAGGCGGCCCTATGGCTACACCTTC. Translating gives CASSLRRPYGYTF.